This T cell receptor (beta chain) was retrieved from a study of neurological immune-mediated disorders. Findings and caveats of the study: Patients with HTLV-1-associated myelopathy showed the most TCR clonal expansion. Those with multiple sclerosis showed the least, falling below healthy controls. As far as clinical or MRI features were concerned, none was associated with the multiple sclerosis repertoire cluster.

This clonotype was seen ten or more times. The antigen is not known. The CDR3 is 14 amino acids. The germline V gene has CDR1 GTSNPN and CDR2 SVGIG (reference sequence). The V segment lost 3 bases and the J segment 5 bases; nucleotides outside the gene matches: 9. TCRdb analysed the 5' RACE reads with MiXCR anew, one entry per CDR3 protein. The data contain about 62,000 distinct CDR3 sequences, about 3.7% of them singletons. The sample consisted of PBMCs. The clonotype originates from a woman aged 45-59 years with multiple sclerosis. V usage is TRBV30 and J usage is TRBJ2-5; TRBD2 matches 7 bases. The DNA of the CDR3 is TGTGCCTGGAGCCGCGGACTAGGTGGCGAGACCCAGTACTTC. Its protein is CAWSRGLGGETQYF.